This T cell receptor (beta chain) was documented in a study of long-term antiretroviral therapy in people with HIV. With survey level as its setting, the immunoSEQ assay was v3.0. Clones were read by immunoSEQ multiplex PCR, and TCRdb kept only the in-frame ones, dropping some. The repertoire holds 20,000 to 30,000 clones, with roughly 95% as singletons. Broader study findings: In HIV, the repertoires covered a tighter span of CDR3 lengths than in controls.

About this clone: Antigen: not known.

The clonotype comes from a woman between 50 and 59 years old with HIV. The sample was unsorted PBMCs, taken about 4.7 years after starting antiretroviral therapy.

DNA for the CDR3: TGCGCCAGCAGCCTCCACACAGATACGCAGTATTTT. Amino acids: CASSLHTDTQYF. J is TRBJ2-3 and V is TRBV5-1, with D hard to call. CDR1 and CDR2 from the germline V gene are SGHRS and YFSETQ. Trimming removed 4 bases from V and 2 bases from J, with 5 bases in between. The CDR3 consists of 12 residues. The whole variable domain, filled in from reference TRBV5-1 and TRBJ2-3, reads KAGVTQTPRYLIKTRGQQVTLSCSPISGHRSVSWYQQTPGQGLQFLFEYFSETQRNKGNFPGRFSGRQFSNSRSEMNVSTLELGDSALYLCASSLHTDTQYFGPGTRLTVL.